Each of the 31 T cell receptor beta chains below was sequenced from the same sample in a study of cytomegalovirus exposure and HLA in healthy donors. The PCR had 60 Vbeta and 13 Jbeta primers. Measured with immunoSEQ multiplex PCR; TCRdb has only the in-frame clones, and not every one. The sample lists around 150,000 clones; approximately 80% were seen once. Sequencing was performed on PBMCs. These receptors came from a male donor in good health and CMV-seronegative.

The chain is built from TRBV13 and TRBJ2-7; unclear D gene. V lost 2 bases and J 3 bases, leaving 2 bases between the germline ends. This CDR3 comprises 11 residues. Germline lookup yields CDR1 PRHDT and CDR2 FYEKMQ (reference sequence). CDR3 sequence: CASSLRYEQYF. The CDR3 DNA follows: TGTGCCAGCAGCTTACGCTACGAGCAGTACTTC.

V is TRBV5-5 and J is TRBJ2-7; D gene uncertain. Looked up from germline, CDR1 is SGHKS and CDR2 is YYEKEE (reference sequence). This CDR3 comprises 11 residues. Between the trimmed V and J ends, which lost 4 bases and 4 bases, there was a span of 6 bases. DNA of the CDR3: TGTGCCAGCAGCAGCTCGTACGAGCAGTACTTC. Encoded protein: CASSSSYEQYF. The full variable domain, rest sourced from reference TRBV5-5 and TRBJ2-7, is DAGVTQSPTHLIKTRGQQVTLRCSPISGHKSVSWYQQVLGQGPQFIFQYYEKEERGRGNFPDRFSARQFPNYSSELNVNALLLGDSALYLCASSSSYEQYFGPGTRLTVT.

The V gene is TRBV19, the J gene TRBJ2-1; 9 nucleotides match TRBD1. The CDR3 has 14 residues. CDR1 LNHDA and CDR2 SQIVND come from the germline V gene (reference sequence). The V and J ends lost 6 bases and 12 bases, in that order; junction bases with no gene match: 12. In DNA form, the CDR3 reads TGTGCCAGTAGGACGGGACAGGGATCAAGGGGGCAGTTCTTC. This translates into CASRTGQGSRGQFF.

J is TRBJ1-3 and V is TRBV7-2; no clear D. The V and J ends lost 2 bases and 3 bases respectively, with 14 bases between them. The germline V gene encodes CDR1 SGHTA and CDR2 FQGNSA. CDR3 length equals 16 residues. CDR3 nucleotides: TGTGCCAGCAGCTTAACGGGTCCGGGAGATGGAAACACCATATATTTT. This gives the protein CASSLTGPGDGNTIYF.

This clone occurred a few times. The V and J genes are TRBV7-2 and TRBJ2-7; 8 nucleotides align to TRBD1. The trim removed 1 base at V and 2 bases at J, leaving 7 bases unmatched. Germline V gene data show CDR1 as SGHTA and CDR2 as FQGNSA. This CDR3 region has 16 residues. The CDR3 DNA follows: TGTGCCAGCAGCTTAGAATTGCGGACAGGGACCTACGAGCAGTACTTC. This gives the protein CASSLELRTGTYEQYF.

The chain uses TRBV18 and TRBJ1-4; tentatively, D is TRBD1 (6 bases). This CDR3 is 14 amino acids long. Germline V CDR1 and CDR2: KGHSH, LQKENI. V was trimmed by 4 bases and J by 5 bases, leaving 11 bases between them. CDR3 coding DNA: TGTGCCAGCTCACTTGACAGGAGCAATGAAAAACTGTTTTTT. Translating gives CASSLDRSNEKLFF.

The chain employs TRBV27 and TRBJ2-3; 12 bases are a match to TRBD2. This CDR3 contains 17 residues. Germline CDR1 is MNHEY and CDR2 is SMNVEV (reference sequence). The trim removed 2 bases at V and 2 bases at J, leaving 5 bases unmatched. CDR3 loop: CASSLATSGRHTDTQYF. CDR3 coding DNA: TGTGCCAGCAGTTTAGCTACTAGCGGGAGGCACACAGATACGCAGTATTTT.

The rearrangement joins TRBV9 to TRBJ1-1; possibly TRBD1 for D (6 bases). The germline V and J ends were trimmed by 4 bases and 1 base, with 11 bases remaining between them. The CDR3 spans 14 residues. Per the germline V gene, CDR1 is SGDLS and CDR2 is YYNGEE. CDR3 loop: CASSLGHPNTEAFF. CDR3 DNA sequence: TGTGCCAGCAGCTTGGGACATCCGAACACTGAAGCTTTCTTT. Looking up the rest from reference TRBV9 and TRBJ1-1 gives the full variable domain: DSGVTQTPKHLITATGQRVTLRCSPRSGDLSVYWYQQSLDQGLQFLIQYYNGEERAKGNILERFSAQQFPDLHSELNLSSLELGDSALYFCASSLGHPNTEAFFGQGTRLTVV.

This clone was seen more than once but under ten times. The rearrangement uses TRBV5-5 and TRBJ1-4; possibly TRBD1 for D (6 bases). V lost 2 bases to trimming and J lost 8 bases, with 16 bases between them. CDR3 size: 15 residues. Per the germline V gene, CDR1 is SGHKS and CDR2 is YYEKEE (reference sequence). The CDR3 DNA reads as TGTGCCAGCAGCTTTGGGTGGACAGCCGGCGAAAAACTGTTTTTT. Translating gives CASSFGWTAGEKLFF.

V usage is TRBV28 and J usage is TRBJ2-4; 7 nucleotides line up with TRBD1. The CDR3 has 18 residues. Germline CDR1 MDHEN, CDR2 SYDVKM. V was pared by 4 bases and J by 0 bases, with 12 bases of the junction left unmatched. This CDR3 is CASSSQMTGRGAKNIQYF. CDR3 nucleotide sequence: TGTGCCAGCAGTTCGCAAATGACAGGGCGTGGAGCCAAAAACATTCAGTACTTC. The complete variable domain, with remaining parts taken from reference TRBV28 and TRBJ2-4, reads DVKVTQSSRYLVKRTGEKVFLECVQDMDHENMFWYRQDPGLGLRLIYFSYDVKMKEKGDIPEGYSVSREKKERFSLILESASTNQTSMYLCASSSQMTGRGAKNIQYFGAGTRLSVL.

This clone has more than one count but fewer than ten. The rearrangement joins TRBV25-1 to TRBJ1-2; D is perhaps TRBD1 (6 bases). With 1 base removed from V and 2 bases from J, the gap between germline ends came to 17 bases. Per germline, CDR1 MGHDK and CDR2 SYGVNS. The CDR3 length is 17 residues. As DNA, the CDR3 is TGTGCCAGCAGTGAATCGGGGGCTCCGGGAGGCAACTATGGCTACACCTTC. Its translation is CASSESGAPGGNYGYTF.

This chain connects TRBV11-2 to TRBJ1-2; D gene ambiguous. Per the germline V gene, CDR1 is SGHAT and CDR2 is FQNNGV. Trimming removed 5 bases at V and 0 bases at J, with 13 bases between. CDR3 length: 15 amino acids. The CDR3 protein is CASSTRELANYGYTF. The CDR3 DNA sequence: TGTGCCAGCAGCACGCGGGAACTAGCTAACTATGGCTACACCTTC.

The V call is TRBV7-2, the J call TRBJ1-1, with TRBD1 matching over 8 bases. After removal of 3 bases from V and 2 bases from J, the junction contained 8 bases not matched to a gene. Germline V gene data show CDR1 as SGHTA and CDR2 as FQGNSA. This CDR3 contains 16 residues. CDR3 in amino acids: CASSLSSAGGNTEAFF. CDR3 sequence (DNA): TGTGCCAGCAGCTTGAGCTCAGCAGGGGGCAACACTGAAGCTTTCTTT.

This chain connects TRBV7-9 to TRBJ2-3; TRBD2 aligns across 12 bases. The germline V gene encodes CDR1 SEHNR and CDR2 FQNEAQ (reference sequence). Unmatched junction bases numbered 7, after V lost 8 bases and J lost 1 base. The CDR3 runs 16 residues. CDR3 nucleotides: TGTGCCAGCTCCCGGACTAGCGGGGTTGGCACAGATACGCAGTATTTT. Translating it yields CASSRTSGVGTDTQYF. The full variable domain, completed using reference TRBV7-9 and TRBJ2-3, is DTGVSQNPRHKITKRGQNVTFRCDPISEHNRLYWYRQTLGQGPEFLTYFQNEAQLEKSRLLSDRFSAERPKGSFSTLEIQRTEQGDSAMYLCASSRTSGVGTDTQYFGPGTRLTVL.

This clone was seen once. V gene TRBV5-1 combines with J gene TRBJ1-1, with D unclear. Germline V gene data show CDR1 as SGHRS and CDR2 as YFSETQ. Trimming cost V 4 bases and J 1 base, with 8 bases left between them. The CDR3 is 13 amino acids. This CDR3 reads CASSLKRNTEAFF. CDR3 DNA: TGCGCCAGCAGCCTAAAGCGGAACACTGAAGCTTTCTTT.

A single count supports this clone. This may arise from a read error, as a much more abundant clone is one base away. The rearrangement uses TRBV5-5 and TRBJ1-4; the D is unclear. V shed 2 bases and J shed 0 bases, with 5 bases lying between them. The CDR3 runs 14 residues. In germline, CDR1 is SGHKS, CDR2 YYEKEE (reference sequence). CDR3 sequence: CASSFLATNEKLFF. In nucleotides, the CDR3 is TGTGCCAGCAGCTTCCTTGCAACTAATGAAAAACTGTTTTTT.

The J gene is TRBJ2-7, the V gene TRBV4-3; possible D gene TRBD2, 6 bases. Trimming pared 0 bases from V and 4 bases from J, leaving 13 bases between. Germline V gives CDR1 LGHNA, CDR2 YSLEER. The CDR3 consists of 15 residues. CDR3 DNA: TGCGCCAGCAGCCAAGAGGGCGGGGTAGGGTACGAGCAGTACTTC. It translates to CASSQEGGVGYEQYF.

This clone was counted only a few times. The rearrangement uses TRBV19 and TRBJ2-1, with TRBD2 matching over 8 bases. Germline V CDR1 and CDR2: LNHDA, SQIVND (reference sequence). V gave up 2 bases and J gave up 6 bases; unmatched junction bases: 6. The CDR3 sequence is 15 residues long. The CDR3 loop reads CASSITSGSINEQFF. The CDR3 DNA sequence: TGTGCCAGTAGTATAACCAGCGGGAGTATCAATGAGCAGTTCTTC. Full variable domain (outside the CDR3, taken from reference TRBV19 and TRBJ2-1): DGGITQSPKYLFRKEGQNVTLSCEQNLNHDAMYWYRQDPGQGLRLIYYSQIVNDFQKGDIAEGYSVSREKKESFPLTVTSAQKNPTAFYLCASSITSGSINEQFFGPGTRLTVL.

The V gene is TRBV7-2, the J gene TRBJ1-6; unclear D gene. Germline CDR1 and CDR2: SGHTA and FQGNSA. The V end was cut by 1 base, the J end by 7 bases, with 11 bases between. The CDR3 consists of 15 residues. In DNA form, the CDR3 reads TGTGCCAGCAGCTTAGGGAGAGCAGTGAATTCACCCCTCCACTTT. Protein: CASSLGRAVNSPLHF.

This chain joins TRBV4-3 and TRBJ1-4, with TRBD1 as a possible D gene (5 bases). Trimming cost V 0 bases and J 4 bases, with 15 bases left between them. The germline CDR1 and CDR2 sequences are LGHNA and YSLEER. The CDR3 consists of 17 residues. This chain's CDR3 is CASSQDGAGGNNEKLFF. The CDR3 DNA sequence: TGCGCCAGCAGCCAAGATGGGGCGGGGGGAAATAATGAAAAACTGTTTTTT.

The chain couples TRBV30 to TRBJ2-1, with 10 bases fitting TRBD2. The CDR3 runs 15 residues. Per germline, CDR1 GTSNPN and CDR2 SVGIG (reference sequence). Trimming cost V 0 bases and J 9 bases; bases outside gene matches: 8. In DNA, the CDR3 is TGTGCCTGGAGTGTTGGGCTAGCGGGAGCGGTTGAGCAGTTCTTC. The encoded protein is CAWSVGLAGAVEQFF.

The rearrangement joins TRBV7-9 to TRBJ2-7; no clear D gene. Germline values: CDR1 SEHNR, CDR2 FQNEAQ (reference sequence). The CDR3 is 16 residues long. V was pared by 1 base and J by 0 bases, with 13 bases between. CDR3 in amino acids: CASSLGGMRSSYEQYF. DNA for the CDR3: TGTGCCAGCAGCTTAGGTGGTATGAGATCCTCCTACGAGCAGTACTTC.

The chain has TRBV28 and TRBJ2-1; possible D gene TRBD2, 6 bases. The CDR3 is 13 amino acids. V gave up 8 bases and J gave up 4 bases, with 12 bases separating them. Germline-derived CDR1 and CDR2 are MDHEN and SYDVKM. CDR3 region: CASRGTGYNEQFF. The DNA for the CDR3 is TGTGCCAGCCGGGGGACCGGGTACAATGAGCAGTTCTTC.

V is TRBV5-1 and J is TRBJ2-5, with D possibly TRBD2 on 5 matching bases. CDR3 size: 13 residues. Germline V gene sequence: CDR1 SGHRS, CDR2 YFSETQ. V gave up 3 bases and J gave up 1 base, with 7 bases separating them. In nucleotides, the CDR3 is TGCGCCAGCAGCTGGCGGGCCCAAGAGACCCAGTACTTC. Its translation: CASSWRAQETQYF.

CDR3 bases: TGTGCCAGCAGCTTAGTGGGCCGCACAGATACGCAGTATTTT. It yields the protein CASSLVGRTDTQYF. The chain has TRBV7-2 and TRBJ2-3; D gene ambiguous. The ends were cut back, 1 base at V and 1 base at J, with 6 bases in the middle. This CDR3 is 14 amino acids long. Germline lookup yields CDR1 SGHTA and CDR2 FQGNSA.

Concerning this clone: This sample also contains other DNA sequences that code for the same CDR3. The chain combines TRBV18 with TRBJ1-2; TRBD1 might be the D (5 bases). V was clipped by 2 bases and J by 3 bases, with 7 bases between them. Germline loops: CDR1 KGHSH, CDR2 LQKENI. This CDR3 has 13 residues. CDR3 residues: CASSPGGDYGYTF. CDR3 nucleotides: TGTGCCAGCTCACCAGGGGGGGACTATGGCTACACCTTC.

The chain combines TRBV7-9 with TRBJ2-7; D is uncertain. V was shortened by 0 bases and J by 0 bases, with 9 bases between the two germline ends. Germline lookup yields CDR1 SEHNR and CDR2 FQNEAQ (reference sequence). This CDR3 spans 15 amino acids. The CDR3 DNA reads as TGTGCCAGCAGCTTAGCCACTCTGAGCTCCTACGAGCAGTACTTC. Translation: CASSLATLSSYEQYF.

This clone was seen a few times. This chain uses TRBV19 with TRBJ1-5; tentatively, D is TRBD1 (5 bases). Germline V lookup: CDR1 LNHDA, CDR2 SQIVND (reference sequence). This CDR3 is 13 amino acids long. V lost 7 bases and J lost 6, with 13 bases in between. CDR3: CASTPGGSQPQHF. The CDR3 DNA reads TGTGCCAGTACTCCGGGGGGGAGTCAGCCCCAGCATTTT.

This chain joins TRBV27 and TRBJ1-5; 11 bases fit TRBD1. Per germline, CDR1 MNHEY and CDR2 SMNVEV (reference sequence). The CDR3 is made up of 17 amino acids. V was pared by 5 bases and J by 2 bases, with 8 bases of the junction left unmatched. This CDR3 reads CASSPGQGAEGNQPQHF. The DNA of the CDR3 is TGTGCCAGCAGTCCAGGACAGGGGGCAGAAGGCAATCAGCCCCAGCATTTT.

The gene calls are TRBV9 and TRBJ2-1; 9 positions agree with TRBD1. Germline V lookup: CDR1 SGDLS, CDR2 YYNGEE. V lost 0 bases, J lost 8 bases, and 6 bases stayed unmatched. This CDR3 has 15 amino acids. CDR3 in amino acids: CASSVGTGGSYEQFF. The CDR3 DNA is TGTGCCAGCAGCGTAGGCACAGGGGGCAGCTATGAGCAGTTCTTC.

In DNA form, the CDR3 reads TGCGCCAGCAGCCCGGACAGGGGGGACACAGATACGCAGTATTTT. Its protein is CASSPDRGDTDTQYF. V usage is TRBV5-1 and J usage is TRBJ2-3; 10 bases match TRBD1. CDR1 is SGHRS and CDR2 is YFSETQ in the germline V gene. CDR3 length equals 15 residues. The ends lost 4 bases at V and 2 bases at J; junction bases unmatched: 4.